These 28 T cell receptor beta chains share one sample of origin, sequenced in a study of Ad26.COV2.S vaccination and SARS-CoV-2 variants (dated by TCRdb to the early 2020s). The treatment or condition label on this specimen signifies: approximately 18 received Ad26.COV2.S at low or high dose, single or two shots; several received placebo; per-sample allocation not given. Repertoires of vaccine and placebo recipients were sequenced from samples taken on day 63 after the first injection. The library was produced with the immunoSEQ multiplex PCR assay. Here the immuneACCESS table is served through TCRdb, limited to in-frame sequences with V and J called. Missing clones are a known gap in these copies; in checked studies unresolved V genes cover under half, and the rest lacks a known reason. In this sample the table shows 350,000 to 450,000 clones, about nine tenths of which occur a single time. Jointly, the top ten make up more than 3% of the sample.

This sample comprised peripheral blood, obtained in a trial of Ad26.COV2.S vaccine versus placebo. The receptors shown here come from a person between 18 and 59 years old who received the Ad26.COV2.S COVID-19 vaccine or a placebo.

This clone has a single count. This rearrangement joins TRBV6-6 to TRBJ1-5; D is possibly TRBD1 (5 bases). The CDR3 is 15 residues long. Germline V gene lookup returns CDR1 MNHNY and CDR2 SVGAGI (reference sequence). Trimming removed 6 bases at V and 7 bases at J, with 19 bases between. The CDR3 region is CASSRDTYPGQPQHF. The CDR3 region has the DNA TGTGCCAGCAGCCGTGACACCTACCCAGGGCAGCCCCAGCATTTT.

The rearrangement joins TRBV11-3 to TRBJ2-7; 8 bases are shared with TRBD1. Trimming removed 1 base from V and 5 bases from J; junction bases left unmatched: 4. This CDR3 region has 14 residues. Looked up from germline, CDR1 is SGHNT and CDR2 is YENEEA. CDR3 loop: CASSLGTGRNEQYF. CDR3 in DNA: TGTGCCAGCAGCTTAGGGACAGGGAGAAACGAGCAGTACTTC.

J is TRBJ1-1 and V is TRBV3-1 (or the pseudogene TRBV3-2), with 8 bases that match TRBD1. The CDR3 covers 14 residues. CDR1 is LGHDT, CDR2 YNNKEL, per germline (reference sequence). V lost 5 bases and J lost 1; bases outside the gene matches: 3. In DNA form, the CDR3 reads TGTGCCAGCAGCTCACAGGGGGAGAACACTGAAGCTTTCTTT. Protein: CASSSQGENTEAFF.

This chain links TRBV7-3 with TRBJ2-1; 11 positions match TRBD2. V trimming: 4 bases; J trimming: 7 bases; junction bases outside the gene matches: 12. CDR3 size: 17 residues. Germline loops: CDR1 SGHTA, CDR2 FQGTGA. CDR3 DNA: TGTGCCAGCAGCTCCGGGACTAGCGGCCTTCAGGAGAATGAGCAGTTCTTC. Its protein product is CASSSGTSGLQENEQFF.

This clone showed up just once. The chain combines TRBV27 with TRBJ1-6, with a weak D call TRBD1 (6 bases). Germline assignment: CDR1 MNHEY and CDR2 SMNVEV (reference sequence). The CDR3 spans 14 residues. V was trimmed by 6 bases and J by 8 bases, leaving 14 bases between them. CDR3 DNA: TGTGCCAGCAGGGGGACAAGGGGCGATTCACCCCTCCACTTT. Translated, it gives CASRGTRGDSPLHF.

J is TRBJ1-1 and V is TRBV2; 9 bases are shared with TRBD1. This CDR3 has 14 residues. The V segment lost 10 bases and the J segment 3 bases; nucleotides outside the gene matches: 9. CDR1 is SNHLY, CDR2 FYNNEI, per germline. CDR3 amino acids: CATLMGTGYTEAFF. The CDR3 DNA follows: TGTGCCACCCTAATGGGGACAGGGTACACTGAAGCTTTCTTT.

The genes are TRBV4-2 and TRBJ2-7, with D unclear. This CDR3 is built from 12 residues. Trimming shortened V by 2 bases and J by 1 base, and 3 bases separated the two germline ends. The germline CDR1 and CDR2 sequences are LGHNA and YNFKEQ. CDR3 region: CASSQNSYEQYF. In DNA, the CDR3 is TGTGCCAGCAGCCAAAATTCCTACGAGCAGTACTTC.

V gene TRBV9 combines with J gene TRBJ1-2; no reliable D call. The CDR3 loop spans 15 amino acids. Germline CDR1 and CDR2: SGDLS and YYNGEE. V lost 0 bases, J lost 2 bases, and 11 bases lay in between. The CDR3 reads CASSVGVPTNYGYTF. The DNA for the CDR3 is TGTGCCAGCAGCGTAGGTGTCCCAACAAACTATGGCTACACCTTC.

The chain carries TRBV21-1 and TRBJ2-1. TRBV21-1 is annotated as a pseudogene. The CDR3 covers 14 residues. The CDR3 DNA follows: TGTGCCAGCAGTTGGGGACCCTTCTACAATGAGCAGTTCTTC. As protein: CASSWGPFYNEQFF.

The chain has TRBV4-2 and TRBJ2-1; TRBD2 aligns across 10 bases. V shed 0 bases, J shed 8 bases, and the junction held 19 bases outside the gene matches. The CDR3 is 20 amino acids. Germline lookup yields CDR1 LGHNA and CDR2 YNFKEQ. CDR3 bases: TGTGCCAGCAGCCAAGATGGGGCCGTGGCTAGCGGGGGTCGTGAGGATGAGCAGTTCTTC. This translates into CASSQDGAVASGGREDEQFF.

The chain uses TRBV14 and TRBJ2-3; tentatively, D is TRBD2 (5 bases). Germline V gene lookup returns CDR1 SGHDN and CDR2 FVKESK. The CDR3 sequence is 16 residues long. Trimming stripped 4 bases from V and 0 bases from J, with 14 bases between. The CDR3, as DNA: TGTGCCAGCAGCCTCGGACTGGTAAAAAGCACAGATACGCAGTATTTT. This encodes CASSLGLVKSTDTQYF.

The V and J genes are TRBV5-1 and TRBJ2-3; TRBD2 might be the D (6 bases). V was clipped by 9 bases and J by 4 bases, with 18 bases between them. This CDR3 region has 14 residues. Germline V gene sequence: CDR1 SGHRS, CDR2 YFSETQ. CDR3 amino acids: CATSSGRSADTQYF. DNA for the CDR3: TGCGCCACTTCGTCAGGGAGGAGCGCAGATACGCAGTATTTT.

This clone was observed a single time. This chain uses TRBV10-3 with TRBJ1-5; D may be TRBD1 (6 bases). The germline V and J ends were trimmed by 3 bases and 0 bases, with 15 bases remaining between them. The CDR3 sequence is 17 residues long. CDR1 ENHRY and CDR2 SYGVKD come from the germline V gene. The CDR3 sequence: CAISDQPQGYSNQPQHF. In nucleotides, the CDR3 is TGTGCCATCAGTGACCAACCACAGGGCTATAGCAATCAGCCCCAGCATTTT.

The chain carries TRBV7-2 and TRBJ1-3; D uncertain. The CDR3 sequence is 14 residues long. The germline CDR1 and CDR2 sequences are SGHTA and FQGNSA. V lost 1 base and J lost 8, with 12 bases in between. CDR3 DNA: TGTGCCAGCAGCTTAGACTGGCTACGAGACACCATATATTTT. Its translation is CASSLDWLRDTIYF.

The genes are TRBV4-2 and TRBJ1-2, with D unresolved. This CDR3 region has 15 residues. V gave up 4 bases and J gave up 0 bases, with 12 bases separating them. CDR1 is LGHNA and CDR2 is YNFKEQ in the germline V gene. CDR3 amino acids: CASSPEDGANYGYTF. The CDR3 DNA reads TGTGCCAGCAGCCCTGAGGATGGAGCTAACTATGGCTACACCTTC.

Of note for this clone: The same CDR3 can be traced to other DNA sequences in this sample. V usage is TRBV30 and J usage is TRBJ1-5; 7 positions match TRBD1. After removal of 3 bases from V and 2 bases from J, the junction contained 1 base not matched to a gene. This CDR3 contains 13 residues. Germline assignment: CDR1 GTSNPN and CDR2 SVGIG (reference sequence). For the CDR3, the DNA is TGTGCCTGGAGAGGACAGGGCAATCAGCCCCAGCATTTT. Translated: CAWRGQGNQPQHF.

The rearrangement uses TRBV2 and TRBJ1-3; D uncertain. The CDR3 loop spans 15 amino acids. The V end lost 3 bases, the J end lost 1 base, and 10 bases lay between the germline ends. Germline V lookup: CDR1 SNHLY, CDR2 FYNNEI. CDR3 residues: CASSENFPSGNTIYF. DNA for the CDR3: TGTGCCAGCAGTGAGAACTTTCCTTCTGGAAACACCATATATTTT. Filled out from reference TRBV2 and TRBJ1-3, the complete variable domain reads EPEVTQTPSHQVTQMGQEVILRCVPISNHLYFYWYRQILGQKVEFLVSFYNNEISEKSEIFDDQFSVERPDGSNFTLKIRSTKLEDSAMYFCASSENFPSGNTIYFGEGSWLTVV.

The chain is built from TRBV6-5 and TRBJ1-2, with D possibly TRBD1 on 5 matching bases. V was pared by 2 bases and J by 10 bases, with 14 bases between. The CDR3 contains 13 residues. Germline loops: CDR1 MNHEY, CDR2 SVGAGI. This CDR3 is CASSYGQGSVYTF. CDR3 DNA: TGTGCCAGCAGTTACGGGCAGGGAAGTGTCTACACCTTC.

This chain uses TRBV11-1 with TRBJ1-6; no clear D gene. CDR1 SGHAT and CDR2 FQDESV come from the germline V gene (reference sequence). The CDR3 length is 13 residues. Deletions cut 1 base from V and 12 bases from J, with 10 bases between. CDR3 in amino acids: CASSLGPIEPLHF. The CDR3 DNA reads TGTGCCAGCAGCTTAGGGCCCATCGAACCCCTCCACTTT.

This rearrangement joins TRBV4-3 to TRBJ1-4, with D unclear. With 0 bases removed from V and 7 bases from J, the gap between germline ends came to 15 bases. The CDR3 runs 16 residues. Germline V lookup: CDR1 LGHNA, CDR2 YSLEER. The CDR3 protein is CASSQDPYSEGEKLFF. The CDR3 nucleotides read TGCGCCAGCAGCCAAGACCCATACAGTGAGGGTGAAAAACTGTTTTTT.

The CDR3 sequence is CASARSSGANVLTF. The CDR3 region has the DNA TGTGCCAGCGCGCGAAGCTCTGGGGCCAACGTCCTGACTTTC. The V and J genes are TRBV7-3 and TRBJ2-6, with D hard to call. The CDR3 length is 14 residues. The ends were cut back, 8 bases at V and 0 bases at J, with 8 bases in the middle. CDR1 and CDR2 from the germline V gene are SGHTA and FQGTGA.

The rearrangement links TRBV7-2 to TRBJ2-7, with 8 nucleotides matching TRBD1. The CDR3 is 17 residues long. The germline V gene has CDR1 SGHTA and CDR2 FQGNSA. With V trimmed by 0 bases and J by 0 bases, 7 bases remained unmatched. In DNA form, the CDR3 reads TGTGCCAGCAGCTTAGCGAGGGACAGGTCTTTCTCCTACGAGCAGTACTTC. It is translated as CASSLARDRSFSYEQYF.

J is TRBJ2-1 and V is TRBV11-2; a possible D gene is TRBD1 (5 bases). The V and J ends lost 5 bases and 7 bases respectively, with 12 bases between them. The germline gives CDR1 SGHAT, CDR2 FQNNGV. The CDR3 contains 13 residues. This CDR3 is CASSRGSGNEQFF. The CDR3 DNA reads TGTGCCAGCAGCAGGGGCTCCGGGAATGAGCAGTTCTTC.

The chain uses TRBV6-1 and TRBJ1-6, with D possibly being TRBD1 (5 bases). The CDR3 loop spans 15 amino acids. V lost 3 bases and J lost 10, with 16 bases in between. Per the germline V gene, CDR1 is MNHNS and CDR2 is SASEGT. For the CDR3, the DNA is TGTGCCAGCAGTGATTACCGCGGGGCAGGCTCACCCCTCCACTTT. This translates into CASSDYRGAGSPLHF.

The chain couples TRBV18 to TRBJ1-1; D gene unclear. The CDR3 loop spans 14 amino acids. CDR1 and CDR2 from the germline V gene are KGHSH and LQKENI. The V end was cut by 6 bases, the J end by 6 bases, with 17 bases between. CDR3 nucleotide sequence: TGTGCCAGCTCCCCTGGAGCGGAATGGTCTGAAGCTTTCTTT. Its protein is CASSPGAEWSEAFF. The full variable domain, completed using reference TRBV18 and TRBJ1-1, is NAGVMQNPRHLVRRRGQEARLRCSPMKGHSHVYWYRQLPEEGLKFMVYLQKENIIDESGMPKERFSAEFPKEGPSILRIQQVVRGDSAAYFCASSPGAEWSEAFFGQGTRLTVV.

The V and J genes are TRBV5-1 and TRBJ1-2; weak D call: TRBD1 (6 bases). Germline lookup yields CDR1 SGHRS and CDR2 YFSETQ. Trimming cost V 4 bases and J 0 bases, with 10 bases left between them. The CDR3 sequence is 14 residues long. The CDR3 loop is CASSNGQPNYGYTF. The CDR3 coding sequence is TGCGCCAGCAGCAACGGACAGCCTAACTATGGCTACACCTTC.

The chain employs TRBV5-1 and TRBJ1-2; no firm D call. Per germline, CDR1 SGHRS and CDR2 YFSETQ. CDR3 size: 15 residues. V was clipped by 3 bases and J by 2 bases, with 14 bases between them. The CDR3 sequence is CASSSRTSQNYGYTF. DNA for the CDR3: TGCGCCAGCAGCTCAAGGACGAGTCAAAACTATGGCTACACCTTC.

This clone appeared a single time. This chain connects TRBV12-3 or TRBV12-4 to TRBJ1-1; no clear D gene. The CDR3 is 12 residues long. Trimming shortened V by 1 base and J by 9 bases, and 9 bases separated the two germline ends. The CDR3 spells CASSLGAPKAFF. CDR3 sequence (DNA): TGTGCCAGCAGTTTAGGGGCCCCAAAAGCTTTCTTT.